The rows below give T cell receptor beta chains drawn from one sample of a study of lymphopenia after photon versus proton radiotherapy. Assay used: immunoSEQ multiplex PCR; TCRdb lists only in-frame clones, some missing. The sample lists 68,000 or so clones, just over 90% occurring once. This material consisted of peripheral blood, taken from a patient treated with photon-based radiotherapy. The receptors shown here come from a woman aged 70-85 years with pancreatic cancer. Both conserved end residues are part of each CDR3. The D gene is left open where the match is weak. Not every row has a clone size; where given, it reads once, few, many or a size class.

NA	TRBV18	TRBJ2-2	NA	CASSPPGPSGELFF	TGTGCCAGCTCACCACCGGGGCCTTCAGGGGAGCTGTTTTTT
TRBD2	TRBV5-6	TRBJ2-3	once	CASSLGGLAVDTQYF	TGTGCCAGCAGCTTGGGAGGACTAGCGGTCGATACGCAGTATTTT
NA	TRBV13	TRBJ2-6	NA	CASHSASGANVLTF	TGTGCCAGCCATTCGGCCTCTGGGGCCAACGTCCTGACTTTC
NA	TRBV7-2	TRBJ2-2	NA	CASSLRGVAGELFF	TGTGCCAGCAGCTTGAGAGGGGTCGCCGGGGAGCTGTTTTTT
TRBD1	TRBV7-9	TRBJ1-1	NA	CASSLATGQAGDAFF	TGTGCCAGCAGCTTAGCGACGGGACAGGCGGGGGATGCTTTCTTT
TRBD1	TRBV14	TRBJ1-4	NA	CASSQLQGSNEKLFF	TGTGCCAGCAGCCAACTACAGGGGTCTAATGAAAAACTGTTTTTT
NA	TRBV27	TRBJ2-1	NA	CASSPPGNEQFF	TGTGCCAGCAGTCCACCAGGGAATGAGCAGTTCTTC
NA	TRBV18	TRBJ2-2	NA	CASSPLGNQGPDTGELFF	TGTGCCAGCTCACCCCTGGGCAACCAGGGGCCAGACACCGGGGAGCTGTTTTTT
TRBD1	TRBV19	TRBJ2-1	once	CASIEGQGGEQFF	TGTGCCAGTATCGAGGGACAGGGAGGTGAGCAGTTCTTC
NA	TRBV7-9	TRBJ2-2	NA	CASSPNPGQFGELFF	TGTGCCAGCAGCCCCAACCCTGGACAGTTCGGGGAGCTGTTTTTT
TRBD1	TRBV18	TRBJ1-1	NA	CASSPLGTGGEAFF	TGTGCCAGCTCACCACTAGGGACAGGGGGGGAAGCTTTCTTT